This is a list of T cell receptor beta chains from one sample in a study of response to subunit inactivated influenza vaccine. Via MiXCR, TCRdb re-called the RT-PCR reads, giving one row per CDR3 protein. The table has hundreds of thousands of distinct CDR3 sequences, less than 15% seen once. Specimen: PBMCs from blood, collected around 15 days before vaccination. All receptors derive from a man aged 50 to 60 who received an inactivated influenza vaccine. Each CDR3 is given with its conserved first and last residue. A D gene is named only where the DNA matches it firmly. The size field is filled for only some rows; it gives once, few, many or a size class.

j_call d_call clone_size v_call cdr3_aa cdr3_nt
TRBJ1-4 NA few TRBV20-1 CSAKPQWTATNEKLFF TGCAGTGCTAAGCCACAGTGGACTGCAACTAATGAAAAACTGTTTTTT
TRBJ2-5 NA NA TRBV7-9 CASSLAAEWETQYF TGTGCCAGCAGCTTAGCTGCGGAATGGGAGACCCAGTACTTC
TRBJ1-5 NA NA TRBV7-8 CASSSQSPQPQHF TGTGCCAGCAGCTCCCAGAGCCCTCAGCCCCAGCATTTT
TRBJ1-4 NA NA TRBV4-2 CASSQDHPGLEKLFF TGTGCCAGCAGCCAAGATCATCCAGGGCTCGAAAAACTGTTTTTT
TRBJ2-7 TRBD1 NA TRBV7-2 CASSLVGQGNNQQYF TGTGCCAGCAGCTTAGTGGGACAGGGAAATAATCAGCAGTACTTC
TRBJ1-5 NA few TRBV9 CASSVGQGTQPQHF TGTGCCAGCAGCGTAGGGCAGGGCACTCAGCCCCAGCATTTT
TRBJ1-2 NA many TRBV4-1 CASSSWEKNYGYTF TGCGCCAGCAGCTCCTGGGAGAAGAACTATGGCTACACCTTC
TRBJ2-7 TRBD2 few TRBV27 CASSFIAGAYEQYF TGTGCCAGCAGTTTCATAGCGGGGGCCTACGAGCAGTACTTC
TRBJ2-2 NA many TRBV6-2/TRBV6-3 CASSYPFPGELFF TGTGCCAGCAGTTACCCCTTTCCCGGGGAGCTGTTTTTT
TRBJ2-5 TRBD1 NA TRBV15 CATSNEGTGMRGETQYF TGTGCCACCAGCAACGAAGGGACAGGGATGAGAGGGGAGACCCAGTACTTC
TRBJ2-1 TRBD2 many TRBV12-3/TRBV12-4 CASSLGSGSMYEQFF TGTGCCAGCAGTTTAGGCAGCGGGAGTATGTATGAGCAGTTCTTC
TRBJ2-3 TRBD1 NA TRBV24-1 CATSADRGSIDTQYF TGTGCCACCAGTGCAGACAGGGGGTCAATAGATACGCAGTATTTT
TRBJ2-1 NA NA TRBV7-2 CASSLLASDEEQFF TGTGCCAGCAGCTTACTCGCTAGCGACGAGGAGCAGTTCTTC
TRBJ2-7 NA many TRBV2 CASSVNRDNEQYF TGTGCCAGCAGTGTGAACAGGGACAACGAGCAGTACTTC
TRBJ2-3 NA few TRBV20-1 CSARQASGTDTQYF TGCAGTGCTCGTCAGGCGAGTGGCACAGATACGCAGTATTTT
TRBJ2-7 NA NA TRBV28 CASRDLQYEQYF TGTGCCAGCAGAGATTTACAGTACGAGCAGTACTTC
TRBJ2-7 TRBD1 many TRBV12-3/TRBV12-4 CASSNGQDSYEQYF TGTGCCAGCAGCAACGGACAGGATTCCTACGAGCAGTACTTC
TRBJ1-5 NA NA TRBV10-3 CAISPQGHQPQHF TGTGCCATCAGCCCACAGGGTCATCAGCCCCAGCATTTT
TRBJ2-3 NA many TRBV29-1 CSVCTRESTDTQYF TGCAGCGTTTGCACCCGAGAGAGCACAGATACGCAGTATTTT
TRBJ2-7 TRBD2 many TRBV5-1 CASSPPLAGVDEQYF TGCGCCAGCAGCCCGCCCCTGGCGGGAGTTGACGAGCAGTACTTC
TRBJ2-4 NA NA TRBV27 CASSPTTKGNIQYF TGTGCCAGCAGTCCTACGACCAAAGGGAACATTCAGTACTTC
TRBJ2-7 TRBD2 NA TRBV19 CASSIFAGGAYEQYF TGTGCCAGTAGTATATTCGCGGGAGGGGCCTACGAGCAGTACTTC
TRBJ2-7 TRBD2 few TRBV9 CASSVGGTSSNEQYF TGTGCCAGCAGCGTAGGAGGGACTAGCAGTAACGAGCAGTACTTC
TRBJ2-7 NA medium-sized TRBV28 CASTHPASYEQYF TGTGCCAGCACCCACCCAGCCTCCTACGAGCAGTACTTC
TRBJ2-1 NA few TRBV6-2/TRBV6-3 CASSYGRLYNEQFF TGTGCCAGCAGTTACGGACGGCTATACAATGAGCAGTTCTTC
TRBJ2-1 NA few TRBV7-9 CASSLALLATYNEQFF TGTGCCAGCAGCTTAGCTCTGCTAGCGACCTACAATGAGCAGTTCTTC
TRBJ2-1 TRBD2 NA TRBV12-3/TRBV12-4 CASSRRLAGKGSYNEQFF TGTGCCAGCAGTAGGCGCCTAGCGGGAAAGGGCTCCTACAATGAGCAGTTCTTC
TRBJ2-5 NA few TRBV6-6 CASRRPPQETQYF TGTGCCAGCAGGCGACCCCCCCAAGAGACCCAGTACTTC
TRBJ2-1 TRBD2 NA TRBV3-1 CASTTGASGRNEQFF TGTGCCAGCACCACTGGGGCTAGCGGGAGGAATGAGCAGTTCTTC
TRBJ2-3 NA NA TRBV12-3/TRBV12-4 CTSSWFRGKDTQYF TGTACCAGCAGTTGGTTCAGGGGTAAAGATACGCAGTATTTT
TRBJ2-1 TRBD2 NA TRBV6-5 CASSYGLAGGHEQFF TGTGCCAGCAGTTACGGGCTAGCGGGAGGGCATGAGCAGTTCTTC
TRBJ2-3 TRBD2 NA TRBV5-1 CASSLGASGGFNTQYF TGCGCCAGCAGCTTGGGTGCTAGCGGGGGATTTAATACGCAGTATTTT
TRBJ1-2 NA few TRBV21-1 CARDRDGHYGYTF TGTGCCAGGGACCGGGACGGTCACTATGGCTACACCTTC
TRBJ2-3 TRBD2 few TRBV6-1 CASSEATGGPDTQYF TGTGCCAGCAGTGAAGCGACGGGAGGGCCGGATACGCAGTATTTT
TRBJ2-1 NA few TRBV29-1 CSVEGQGLQKFF TGCAGCGTTGAAGGCCAAGGGTTACAAAAGTTCTTC
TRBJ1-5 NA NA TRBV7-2 CASSLPGVSNQPQHF TGTGCCAGCAGCTTGCCAGGAGTTAGCAATCAGCCCCAGCATTTT
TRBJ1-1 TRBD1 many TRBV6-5 CASSSDRGNTEAFF TGTGCCAGCAGTTCCGACAGGGGGAACACTGAAGCTTTCTTT